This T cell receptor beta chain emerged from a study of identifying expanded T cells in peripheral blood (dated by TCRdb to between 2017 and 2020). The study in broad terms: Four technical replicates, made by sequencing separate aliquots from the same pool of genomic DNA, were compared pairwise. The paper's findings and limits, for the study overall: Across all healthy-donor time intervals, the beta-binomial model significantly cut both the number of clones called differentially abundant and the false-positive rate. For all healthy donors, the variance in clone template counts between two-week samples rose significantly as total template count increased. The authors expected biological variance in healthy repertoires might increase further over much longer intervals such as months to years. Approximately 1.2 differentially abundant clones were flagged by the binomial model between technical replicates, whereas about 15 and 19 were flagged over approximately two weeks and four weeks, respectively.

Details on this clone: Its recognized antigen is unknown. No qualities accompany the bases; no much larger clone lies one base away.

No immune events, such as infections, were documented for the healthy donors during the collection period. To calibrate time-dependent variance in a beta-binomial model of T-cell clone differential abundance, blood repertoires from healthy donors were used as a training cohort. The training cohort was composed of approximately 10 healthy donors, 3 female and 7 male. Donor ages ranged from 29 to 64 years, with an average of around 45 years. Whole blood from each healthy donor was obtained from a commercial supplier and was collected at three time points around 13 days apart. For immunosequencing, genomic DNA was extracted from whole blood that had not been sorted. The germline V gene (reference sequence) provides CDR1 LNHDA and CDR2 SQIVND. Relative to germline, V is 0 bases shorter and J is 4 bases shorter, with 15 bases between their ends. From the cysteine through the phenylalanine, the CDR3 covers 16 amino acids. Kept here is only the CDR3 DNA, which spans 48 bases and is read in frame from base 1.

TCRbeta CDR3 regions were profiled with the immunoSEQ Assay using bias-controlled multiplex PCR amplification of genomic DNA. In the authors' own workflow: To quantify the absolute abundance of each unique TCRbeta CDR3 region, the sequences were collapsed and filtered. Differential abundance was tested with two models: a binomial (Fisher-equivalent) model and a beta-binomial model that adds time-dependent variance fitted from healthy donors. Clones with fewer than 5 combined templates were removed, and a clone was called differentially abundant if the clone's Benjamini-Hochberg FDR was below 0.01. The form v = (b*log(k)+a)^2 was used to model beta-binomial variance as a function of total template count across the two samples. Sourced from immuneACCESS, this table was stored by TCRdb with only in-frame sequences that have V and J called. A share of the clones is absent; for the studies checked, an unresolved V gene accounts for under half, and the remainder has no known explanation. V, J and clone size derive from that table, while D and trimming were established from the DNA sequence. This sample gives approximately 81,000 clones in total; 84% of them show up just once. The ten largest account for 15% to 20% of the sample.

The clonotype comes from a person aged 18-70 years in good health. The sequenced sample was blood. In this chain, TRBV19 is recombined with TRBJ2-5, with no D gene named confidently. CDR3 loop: CASSIDRSFRGETQYF. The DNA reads TGTGCCAGTAGTATAGATCGGAGTTTTAGAGGAGAGACCCAGTACTTC.